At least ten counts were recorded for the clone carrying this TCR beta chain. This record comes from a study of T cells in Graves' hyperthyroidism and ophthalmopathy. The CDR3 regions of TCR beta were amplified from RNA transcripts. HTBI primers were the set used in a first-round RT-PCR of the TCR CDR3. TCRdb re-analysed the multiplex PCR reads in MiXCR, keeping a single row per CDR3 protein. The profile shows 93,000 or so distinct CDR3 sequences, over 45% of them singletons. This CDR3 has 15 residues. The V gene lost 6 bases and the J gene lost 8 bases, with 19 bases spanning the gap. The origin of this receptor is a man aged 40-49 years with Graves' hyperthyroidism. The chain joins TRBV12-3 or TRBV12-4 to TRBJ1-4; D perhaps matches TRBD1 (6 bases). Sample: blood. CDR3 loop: CASSLVQGKGEKLFF. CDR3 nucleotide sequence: TGTGCCAGCAGCCTCGTCCAGGGGAAGGGGGAAAAACTGTTTTTT.